This note documents a single T cell receptor (beta chain) sequence. The antigen this receptor binds is unknown. The record has no base qualities; no much larger clone is one base away. Genomic DNA was isolated using the Qiagen DNeasy kit from unsorted PBMCs as well as from negatively selected CD4+ and CD8+ fractions. TCR beta CDR3 regions were amplified by immunoSEQ multiplex PCR using primers annealing to V and J segments. Amplification bias was minimized using a synthetic immune receptor repertoire, and residual bias was removed computationally after sequencing. The paper's data handling went like this. Custom Python scripts were used to quantify repertoire diversity as the Shannon entropy index. Unsorted, CD4+ and CD8+ repertoires were analyzed separately, except in combined analyses where CD4+ and CD8+ sequences were merged in silico. Entries here come from immuneACCESS through TCRdb and include only in-frame sequences with V and J called. Some clones fail to appear in such tables; in the studies checked, an unresolved V gene covers under half of the shortfall, and the cause of the remainder is unknown. V and J calls and clone size are those listed in that table; D and trimming were worked out from the DNA. The sample includes tens of thousands of clones, with over 90% observed a single time. In total, the top ten clones hold 2.6% of the sample.

These data come from a study of PD-1 blockade in classical Hodgkin lymphoma (TCRdb year 2020). With respect to the entire study: The study used TCR beta sequencing and CyTOF to define a peripheral blood immune signature of response to PD-1 blockade in classical Hodgkin lymphoma.

Points the paper makes about the study in general: Baseline TCR diversity was reported to be lower in newly diagnosed patients than in healthy donors and to be lower still in relapsed/refractory patients. Only a single clinical trial cohort was studied, and what caused the repertoire differences, possibly disease activity or prior therapy, remained undefined.

V is shortened by 0 bases, J by 8 bases, and the region joining them spans 5 bases. The germline V gene sets CDR1 to SGHAT and CDR2 to FQNNGV. The cysteine opens and the phenylalanine closes a CDR3 of 12 amino acids. Only the CDR3 DNA is retained, 36 bases long and in frame from the first base. The sample's time point label, decoded: newly diagnosed, previously untreated cHL patient sample. As a comparison group for the relapsed/refractory trial patients, PBMCs were sequenced from patients with newly diagnosed, previously untreated classical Hodgkin lymphoma. After peripheral blood was drawn into 8 mL Vacutainer Cell Preparation Tubes, PBMCs were isolated by centrifugation and then cryopreserved.

The specimen was peripheral blood mononuclear cells (PBMCs). The TCR sequence derives from a human donor with classical Hodgkin lymphoma. The sequence is built from TRBV11-2 and TRBJ2-4; no D segment can be confidently identified. The CDR3 has the sequence CASSLERDIQYF. The DNA sequence is TGTGCCAGCAGCTTAGAAAGGGACATTCAGTACTTC.